This T cell receptor (beta chain) emerged from a study of blood T cell repertoires in COVID-19. Study context: Donors in the United States, Italy and Spain gave samples during acute or convalescent COVID-19. Sample material is recorded as cDNA or gDNA derived from T cells, B-cell-depleted T cells, or PBMCs.

The data were produced by immunoSEQ multiplex PCR, yet TCRdb's version contains in-frame clones alone and is incomplete. The sample yields fewer than 250,000 clones, around 82% seen once. This CDR3 is 15 amino acids long. Germline V gene sequence: CDR1 SGHAT, CDR2 FQDESV (reference sequence). V gave up 5 bases and J gave up 5 bases; unmatched junction bases: 5. This clone was found once. The chain employs TRBV11-1 and TRBJ2-5; the match to TRBD2 covers 13 bases. Sequencing was performed on peripheral blood. This sequence was found in a woman aged 50 to 60 with acute or convalescent COVID-19. This chain's CDR3 is CASSRTSGSSETQYF. CDR3 DNA sequence: TGTGCCAGCAGCCGGACTAGCGGGAGTTCGGAGACCCAGTACTTC.